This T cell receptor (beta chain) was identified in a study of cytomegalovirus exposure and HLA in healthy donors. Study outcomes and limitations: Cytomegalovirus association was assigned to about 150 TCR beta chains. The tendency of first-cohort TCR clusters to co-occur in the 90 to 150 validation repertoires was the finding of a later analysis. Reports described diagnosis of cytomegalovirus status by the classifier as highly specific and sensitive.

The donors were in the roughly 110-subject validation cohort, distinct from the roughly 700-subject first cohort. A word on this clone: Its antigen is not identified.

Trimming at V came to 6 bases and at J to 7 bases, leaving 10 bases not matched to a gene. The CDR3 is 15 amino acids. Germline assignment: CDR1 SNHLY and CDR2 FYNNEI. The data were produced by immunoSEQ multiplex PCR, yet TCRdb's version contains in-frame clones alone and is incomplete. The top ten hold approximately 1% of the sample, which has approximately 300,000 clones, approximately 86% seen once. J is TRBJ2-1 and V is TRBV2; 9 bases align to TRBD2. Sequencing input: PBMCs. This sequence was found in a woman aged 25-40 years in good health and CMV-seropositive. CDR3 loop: CASRIAGAGLNEQFF. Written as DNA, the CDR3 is TGTGCCAGCAGAATAGCGGGAGCCGGTTTGAATGAGCAGTTCTTC.